Presented here are 7 T cell receptor beta chains from one specimen sequenced in a study of regulatory T cells in long-lasting Graves disease. Time point of the sample: newly diagnosed GD, antithyroid drugs for less than 3 months. Following extraction of RNA from PBMCs, that RNA was used to make the TCR library. CDR3 regions were amplified by Arm-PCR using iRepertoire HTBI primers to build TCR beta libraries. Each CDR3 protein is one row after TCRdb ran MiXCR on the multiplex PCR reads. The table shows 250,000 or so distinct CDR3 sequences, with 18% occurring only once. This sample was shared with a second study, whose subject was T cells in Graves' hyperthyroidism and ophthalmopathy.

The sequenced sample was peripheral blood mononuclear cells (PBMCs), obtained at new diagnosis, from a patient treated with antithyroid drugs. All receptors derive from a woman under 40 with Graves disease.

The J gene is TRBJ2-1, the V gene TRBV5-1; TRBD2 matches at 9 bases. The germline gives CDR1 SGHRS, CDR2 YFSETQ. V lost 0 bases and J lost 4; bases outside the gene matches: 5. This CDR3 is built from 16 residues. Here the CDR3 reads CASSLGSSGVYNEQFF. The CDR3 coding sequence is TGCGCCAGCAGCTTGGGGTCTAGCGGGGTTTACAATGAGCAGTTCTTC. The full variable domain, in which reference TRBV5-1 and TRBJ2-1 provide the parts outside the CDR3, is KAGVTQTPRYLIKTRGQQVTLSCSPISGHRSVSWYQQTPGQGLQFLFEYFSETQRNKGNFPGRFSGRQFSNSRSEMNVSTLELGDSALYLCASSLGSSGVYNEQFFGPGTRLTVL.

This clonotype was seen ten or more times. The chain uses TRBV7-3 and TRBJ2-5, with D perhaps matching TRBD1 (5 bases). There are 18 residues in the CDR3. Trimming left V 3 bases short and J 2 bases short, with 22 bases between. Germline lookup yields CDR1 SGHTA and CDR2 FQGTGA. This chain's CDR3 is CASSLAPVDQGGQETQYF. DNA for the CDR3: TGTGCCAGCAGCTTGGCGCCTGTGGATCAGGGTGGGCAAGAGACCCAGTACTTC.

There are many counts of this clonotype. This chain connects TRBV19 to TRBJ2-1; 14 nucleotides match TRBD2. The V and J ends lost 5 bases and 5 bases, in that order; junction bases with no gene match: 8. The V gene's germline CDR1 is LNHDA and CDR2 SQIVND (reference sequence). This CDR3 comprises 17 residues. The CDR3 sequence is CASSPRTSGGPHNEQFF. In nucleotides, the CDR3 is TGTGCCAGTAGTCCCCGGACTAGCGGGGGGCCACACAATGAGCAGTTCTTC.

This clonotype was counted at least ten times. The V call is TRBV5-1, the J call TRBJ2-7; 8 bases map to TRBD1. J gave up 0 bases and V 4 bases, and 9 bases lay outside the gene matches. This CDR3 comprises 16 residues. Germline lookup yields CDR1 SGHRS and CDR2 YFSETQ. As DNA, the CDR3 is TGCGCCAGCAGCCTCAGATCTACAGGGGGCTCCTACGAGCAGTACTTC. Its translation: CASSLRSTGGSYEQYF.

This clonotype was observed at least ten times. The chain joins TRBV2 to TRBJ1-6, with 8 bases aligning to TRBD1. CDR3 length: 14 residues. Per germline, CDR1 SNHLY and CDR2 FYNNEI. V shed 8 bases, J shed 3 bases, and the junction held 3 bases outside the gene matches. The CDR3 sequence is CASGGQGYNSPLHF. The CDR3 DNA reads as TGTGCCAGCGGAGGACAGGGCTATAATTCACCCCTCCACTTT.

V gene TRBV6-1 combines with J gene TRBJ2-2; maybe TRBD1 (6 bases). V gave up 5 bases and J gave up 2 bases, with 18 bases separating them. The CDR3 consists of 17 residues. Looked up from germline, CDR1 is MNHNS and CDR2 is SASEGT. The CDR3 region has the DNA TGTGCCAGCAGTAACCTGGACAGTCACGAAAACACCGGGGAGCTGTTTTTT. Protein: CASSNLDSHENTGELFF.

Many counts were recorded for this clonotype. This CDR3 reads CSASEGRDNSPLHF. In DNA form, the CDR3 reads TGCAGTGCTAGCGAGGGCAGGGATAATTCACCCCTCCACTTT. This chain connects TRBV20-1 to TRBJ1-6; tentatively, D is TRBD1 (5 bases). V was trimmed by 3 bases and J by 5 bases, leaving 11 bases between them. The CDR3 has 14 amino acids. Germline loops: CDR1 DFQATT, CDR2 SNEGSKA (reference sequence).